Detailed here is one T cell receptor (beta chain). The data derive from a study of PD-L1 blockade in urothelial cancer. For the study at large: In terms of prior chemotherapy, patients had received 0 to 3 regimens.

This sample's time point: peripheral blood 6 weeks after treatment start. Sequencing was performed with immunoSEQ multiplex PCR; in TCRdb, only in-frame clones are kept and a portion is missing. Here the sample spans 35,000 to 45,000 clones, about 90% being singletons. This clonotype originated in a man aged 70-80 years with urothelial cancer. Material: PBMCs, obtained around atezolizumab (anti-PD-L1) treatment.

The CDR3 spells CASSTTGTADYYGYTF. CDR3 sequence (DNA): TGTGCCAGCAGTACGACCGGGACAGCCGATTACTATGGCTACACCTTC. The chain carries TRBV6-6 and TRBJ1-2, with 7 bases matching TRBD1. This CDR3 is 16 amino acids long. The ends lost 5 bases at V and 3 bases at J; junction bases unmatched: 12. CDR1 is MNHNY, CDR2 SVGAGI, per germline (reference sequence).